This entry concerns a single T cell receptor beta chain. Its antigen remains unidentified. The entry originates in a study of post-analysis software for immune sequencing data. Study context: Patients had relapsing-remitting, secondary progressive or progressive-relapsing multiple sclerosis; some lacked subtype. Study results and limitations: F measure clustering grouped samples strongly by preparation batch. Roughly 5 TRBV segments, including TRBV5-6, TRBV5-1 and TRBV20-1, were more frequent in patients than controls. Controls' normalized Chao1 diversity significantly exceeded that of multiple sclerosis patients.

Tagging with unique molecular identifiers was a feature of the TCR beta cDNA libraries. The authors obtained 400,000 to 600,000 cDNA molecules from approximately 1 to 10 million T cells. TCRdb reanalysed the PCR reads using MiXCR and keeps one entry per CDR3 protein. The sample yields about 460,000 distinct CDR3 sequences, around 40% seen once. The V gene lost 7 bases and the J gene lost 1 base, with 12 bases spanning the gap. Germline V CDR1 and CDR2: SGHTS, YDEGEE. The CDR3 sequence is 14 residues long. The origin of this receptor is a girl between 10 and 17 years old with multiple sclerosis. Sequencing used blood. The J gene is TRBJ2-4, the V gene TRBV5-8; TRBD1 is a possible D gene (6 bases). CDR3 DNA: TGTGCCAGCCTCAGGGGCAGCGCCAAAAACATTCAGTACTTC. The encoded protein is CASLRGSAKNIQYF.